A selection of T cell receptor beta chains follows, all from one sample in a study of early T cells in non-severe SARS-CoV-2 infection. MiXCR, run by TCRdb on the 5' RACE reads, gives a single entry per CDR3 protein. The data contain roughly 26,000 distinct CDR3 sequences, approximately 5.1% of them singletons. Sequenced input: whole blood. Every receptor here comes from an adult who was a healthcare worker with PCR-confirmed SARS-CoV-2 infection or an uninfected control (not recorded which). Both conserved end residues are part of each CDR3. Fields, in order: clone size, V gene, J gene, D gene, CDR3 protein, CDR3 DNA. A D gene is named only where the DNA matches it firmly. A clone size is listed for some rows: how often the clone was seen (once, few, many), or a class if it is expanded.

NA	TRBV12-3/TRBV12-4	TRBJ2-5	NA	CASSPRTALGTQYF	TGTGCCAGCAGTCCCAGGACCGCGCTGGGGACCCAGTACTTC
many	TRBV6-1	TRBJ1-1	NA	CASSAPGTEAFF	TGTGCCAGCAGTGCTCCAGGCACTGAAGCTTTCTTT
many	TRBV12-3/TRBV12-4	TRBJ2-1	TRBD1	CASSSLGQGSPYSSYNEQFF	TGTGCCAGCAGTTCCCTCGGACAGGGGTCCCCGTATAGCTCCTACAATGAGCAGTTCTTC
many	TRBV7-6	TRBJ2-5	TRBD2	CASSLVGGGVRTQYF	TGTGCCAGCAGCTTGGTAGGCGGGGGGGTCAGGACCCAGTACTTC
medium-sized	TRBV7-2	TRBJ2-1	TRBD2	CASSLTGTSGYNEQFF	TGTGCCAGCAGCTTAACCGGGACTAGCGGTTACAATGAGCAGTTCTTC
many	TRBV6-5	TRBJ1-1	NA	CASTYGGGTEAFF	TGTGCCAGCACCTACGGGGGGGGGACTGAAGCTTTCTTT
many	TRBV14	TRBJ2-3	NA	CASSQVQGGADTQYF	TGTGCCAGCAGCCAGGTGCAGGGTGGGGCAGATACGCAGTATTTT
many	TRBV18	TRBJ2-5	NA	CASSPTIKETQYF	TGTGCCAGCTCACCTACAATTAAAGAGACCCAGTACTTC
NA	TRBV12-3/TRBV12-4	TRBJ2-2	NA	CASSPGVGTGELFF	TGTGCCAGCAGTCCGGGGGTAGGGACCGGGGAGCTGTTTTTT
many	TRBV7-6	TRBJ2-1	TRBD1	CASSPGTGLWNEQFF	TGTGCCAGCAGCCCCGGGACAGGGTTATGGAATGAGCAGTTCTTC
many	TRBV2	TRBJ2-7	TRBD1	CASTDRYEQYF	TGTGCCAGCACGGACAGGTACGAGCAGTACTTC
NA	TRBV7-2	TRBJ2-1	NA	CASSLVRGEEQFF	TGTGCCAGCAGCTTAGTCCGGGGAGAAGAGCAGTTCTTC
many	TRBV11-2	TRBJ1-2	TRBD1	CASSLGPGGDGYTF	TGTGCCAGCAGCTTAGGTCCAGGGGGCGATGGCTACACCTTC
few	TRBV20-1	TRBJ2-5	NA	CSARDPGGPEEETQYF	TGCAGTGCTAGAGATCCCGGGGGGCCGGAAGAAGAGACCCAGTACTTC
many	TRBV5-1	TRBJ1-2	NA	CASSLGRPAGGGYTF	TGCGCCAGCAGCTTGGGACGACCCGCGGGAGGTGGCTACACCTTC
medium-sized	TRBV3-1	TRBJ1-2	NA	CASSPGPGGYGYTF	TGTGCCAGCAGCCCGGGGCCTGGGGGCTATGGCTACACCTTC
many	TRBV7-6	TRBJ1-3	NA	CASSLGGAGSGNTIYF	TGTGCCAGCAGCTTAGGAGGGGCAGGCTCTGGAAACACCATATATTTT
many	TRBV29-1	TRBJ2-1	TRBD2	CSASSGTSGGDEQFF	TGCAGCGCTTCCTCCGGGACTAGCGGGGGGGATGAGCAGTTCTTC
few	TRBV7-2	TRBJ2-7	NA	CASSPPGGLHEQYF	TGTGCCAGCAGCCCCCCCGGGGGGCTCCACGAGCAGTACTTC
NA	TRBV29-1	TRBJ1-2	NA	CSVVAGDYGYTF	TGCAGCGTTGTGGCAGGGGACTATGGCTACACCTTC
few	TRBV29-1	TRBJ1-1	NA	CSVDPDSGEAFF	TGCAGCGTTGATCCTGACAGCGGTGAAGCTTTCTTT
few	TRBV20-1	TRBJ2-7	TRBD1	CSAAGQGASSLLTYEQYF	TGCAGTGCCGCCGGACAGGGGGCATCATCCCTACTAACCTACGAGCAGTACTTC
NA	TRBV7-2	TRBJ2-7	TRBD1	CASSLGTGFYEQYF	TGTGCCAGCAGCTTAGGGACAGGGTTCTACGAGCAGTACTTC
many	TRBV10-3	TRBJ1-1	NA	CAISDYRDPNTEAFF	TGTGCCATCAGTGACTACAGGGACCCGAACACTGAAGCTTTCTTT
NA	TRBV10-1	TRBJ1-6	NA	CASSGGYNSPLHF	TGCGCCAGCAGCGGGGGTTATAATTCACCCCTCCACTTT
NA	TRBV29-1	TRBJ2-2	NA	CSVVRGSTGELFF	TGCAGCGTCGTTCGGGGCTCCACCGGGGAGCTGTTTTTT
many	TRBV19	TRBJ2-2	NA	CASRSEGLDTGELFF	TGTGCCAGTAGGTCAGAGGGGCTAGACACCGGGGAGCTGTTTTTT
few	TRBV6-6	TRBJ2-7	NA	CASSPWDPHGEQYF	TGTGCCAGCAGTCCGTGGGACCCACATGGTGAGCAGTACTTC
many	TRBV7-2	TRBJ1-2	NA	CASSRTASNYGYTF	TGTGCCAGCAGCCGGACAGCCTCTAACTATGGCTACACCTTC
NA	TRBV12-3/TRBV12-4	TRBJ2-1	TRBD1	CASSPARTGSNEQFF	TGTGCCAGCAGTCCGGCAAGGACAGGTTCCAATGAGCAGTTCTTC
NA	TRBV18	TRBJ1-1	NA	CASSPIIRDQNTEAFF	TGTGCCAGCTCACCAATAATCAGGGATCAGAACACTGAAGCTTTCTTT
many	TRBV5-4	TRBJ1-2	TRBD1	CASRAGTGDGYGYTF	TGTGCCAGCAGGGCCGGGACAGGGGACGGCTATGGCTACACCTTC
few	TRBV10-3	TRBJ2-4	NA	CAITGVNIQYF	TGTGCCATCACGGGGGTAAACATTCAGTACTTC
NA	TRBV7-9	TRBJ1-1	NA	CASSKIGVFFTEAFF	TGTGCCAGCAGCAAGATCGGGGTTTTTTTCACTGAAGCTTTCTTT
NA	TRBV7-6	TRBJ1-1	NA	CASSLILGAEAFF	TGTGCCAGCAGCTTAATACTTGGTGCTGAAGCTTTCTTT
many	TRBV10-3	TRBJ2-3	TRBD1	CAITGTGADTQYF	TGTGCCATCACCGGGACAGGGGCAGATACGCAGTATTTT
many	TRBV20-1	TRBJ1-2	TRBD1	CSVFVTGDGGYTF	TGCAGTGTATTCGTGACAGGGGACGGCGGCTACACCTTC
NA	TRBV6-5	TRBJ2-7	TRBD2	CASSRGGRSYEQYF	TGTGCCAGCAGCCGGGGGGGGCGCTCCTACGAGCAGTACTTC
few	TRBV7-6	TRBJ1-1	TRBD1	CASSLVLARQGATEAFF	TGTGCCAGCAGCTTGGTTCTCGCGAGACAGGGGGCCACTGAAGCTTTCTTT
NA	TRBV15	TRBJ1-6	TRBD1	CATSRDTGAYNSPLHF	TGTGCCACCAGCAGAGACACAGGGGCCTATAATTCACCCCTCCACTTT
NA	TRBV5-6	TRBJ2-7	TRBD1	CASSSGTGASGPYEQYF	TGTGCCAGCAGCTCAGGGACAGGGGCATCAGGCCCCTACGAGCAGTACTTC
many	TRBV14	TRBJ1-2	NA	CASSPEATYGYTF	TGTGCCAGCAGCCCCGAGGCGACCTATGGCTACACCTTC